A selection of T cell receptor beta chains follows, all from one sample in a study of glioma-infiltrating T cells after dendritic cell vaccination. Clones were read by immunoSEQ multiplex PCR, and TCRdb kept only the in-frame ones, dropping some. Here the sample spans just under 85,000 clones, around nine tenths being singletons. The source was blood, collected before dendritic cell vaccination. These receptors were obtained from a human donor with glioblastoma. CDR3s include the opening cysteine and the closing phenylalanine or tryptophan. D genes are given only for firm matches.

J gene: TRBJ1-6
V gene: TRBV28
D gene: NA
CDR3 protein: CASLSSYNSPLHF

J gene: TRBJ2-1
V gene: TRBV6-6
D gene: TRBD2
CDR3 protein: CASSYPRRGANNEQFF

J gene: TRBJ1-1
V gene: TRBV11-2
D gene: TRBD1
CDR3 protein: CASSTYRGSSTEAFF

J gene: TRBJ2-1
V gene: TRBV19
D gene: TRBD2
CDR3 protein: CASRNSGGFNEQFF

J gene: TRBJ2-7
V gene: TRBV7-9
D gene: NA
CDR3 protein: CASSSSIVFEQYF

J gene: TRBJ2-1
V gene: TRBV19
D gene: TRBD2
CDR3 protein: CASSISGGPYNEQFF

J gene: TRBJ2-1
V gene: TRBV5-8
D gene: TRBD2
CDR3 protein: CASSPRTSGTYNEQFF

J gene: TRBJ2-6
V gene: TRBV27
D gene: TRBD1
CDR3 protein: CASAGTGAGANVLTF

J gene: TRBJ1-2
V gene: TRBV11-2
D gene: TRBD1
CDR3 protein: CASSLGAGGNYGYTF

J gene: TRBJ1-2
V gene: TRBV5-4
D gene: NA
CDR3 protein: CASSNRVNYGYTF

J gene: TRBJ1-4
V gene: TRBV6-5
D gene: NA
CDR3 protein: CASSYSEGTNEKLFF

J gene: TRBJ1-5
V gene: TRBV15
D gene: NA
CDR3 protein: CATSRDVGAAQPQHF

J gene: TRBJ2-1
V gene: TRBV6-6
D gene: TRBD2
CDR3 protein: CANGAGGPNEQFF

J gene: TRBJ2-5
V gene: TRBV6-4
D gene: TRBD2
CDR3 protein: CASSELAGMSETQYF

J gene: TRBJ2-5
V gene: TRBV10-3
D gene: TRBD1
CDR3 protein: CAIAGQGQETQYF

J gene: TRBJ1-3
V gene: TRBV6-5
D gene: TRBD1
CDR3 protein: CASSYSGQGAGNTIYF

J gene: TRBJ2-3
V gene: TRBV5-1
D gene: NA
CDR3 protein: CASSLAQGTDTQYF

J gene: TRBJ2-1
V gene: TRBV4-2
D gene: NA
CDR3 protein: CASSQPPDYGPNEQFF

J gene: TRBJ1-1
V gene: TRBV27
D gene: NA
CDR3 protein: CASSFWQNTEAFF

J gene: TRBJ1-1
V gene: TRBV19
D gene: NA
CDR3 protein: CASWEPVNTEAFF

J gene: TRBJ2-2
V gene: TRBV9
D gene: TRBD1
CDR3 protein: CASSADTGALGGELFF